Listed below are T cell receptor beta chains from one sample, sequenced in a study of blood T cell repertoires in COVID-19. Here immunoSEQ multiplex PCR was the method, and the copy in TCRdb shows in-frame clones only, minus some. Here the sample spans 90,000 to 110,000 clones, 81% being singletons. The sample was peripheral blood. These receptors all stem from a woman in her sixties or seventies with acute or convalescent COVID-19. CDR3s include the opening cysteine and the closing phenylalanine or tryptophan. The D gene is left open where the match is weak.

D gene,J gene,V gene,CDR3 DNA,CDR3 protein
TRBD2,TRBJ2-4,TRBV2,TGTGCCAGCACCGGGGGGGCGGGAGAGGGGATAGCCAAAAACATTCAGTACTTC,CASTGGAGEGIAKNIQYF
NA,TRBJ1-6,TRBV14,TGTGCCAGCAGCCAAACGCTGGGCGCTTCACCCCTCCACTTT,CASSQTLGASPLHF
TRBD1,TRBJ1-1,TRBV5-1,TGCGCCACGAGACCGGGACAGGAAATTATTGAAGCTTTCTTT,CATRPGQEIIEAFF
NA,TRBJ1-2,TRBV7-2,TGTGCCAGCAGCTTGATGACGCAGAGGATTAGTGGCTACACCTTC,CASSLMTQRISGYTF
NA,TRBJ1-2,TRBV7-2,TGTGCCAGCAGCTTAACCCCTGATGGAGGGTTTGGCTACACCTTC,CASSLTPDGGFGYTF
TRBD1,TRBJ1-4,TRBV6-5,TGTGCCAGCAGTCATTCCCGGGACAGGGTCGGAAAACTGTTTTTT,CASSHSRDRVGKLFF
TRBD2,TRBJ2-1,TRBV19,TGTGCCAGTCAGACTAGCGGGGGGCCAAATGAGCAGTTCTTC,CASQTSGGPNEQFF
TRBD1,TRBJ1-1,TRBV3-1/TRBV3-2,TGTGCCAGCAGCCAGGCGGGACAGGTGGGGAACACTGAAGCTTTCTTT,CASSQAGQVGNTEAFF
TRBD2,TRBJ2-7,TRBV5-1,TGCGCCAGCAGCTTGCATCTAGCGGGAGGCGAGCAGTACTTC,CASSLHLAGGEQYF
TRBD1,TRBJ1-6,TRBV3-1/TRBV3-2,TGTGCCAGCAGCCAAGAATCCCCAGGGGGTAGTAATTCACCCCTCCACTTT,CASSQESPGGSNSPLHF